Each of the 18 T cell receptor beta chains below was sequenced from the same sample in a study of response to subunit inactivated influenza vaccine (dated by TCRdb to the late 2010s). Library preparation used RT-PCR. The sequencing machine was an Illumina HiSeq 2500. TCRdb took the public reads, trimmed them with fastp at Q25, ran MiXCR for clone calling and kept in-frame beta chains. Entries are consolidated by CDR3 protein sequence, retaining the most common genes and DNA. The sample data list more than 600,000 distinct CDR3 sequences, and approximately 17% of these were observed just once. The ten largest clones capture 9.5% to 13% of the sample. The sequenced sample was PBMCs from blood, obtained 5 days after vaccination. The receptor source for this set is a man aged 50 or older who received an inactivated influenza vaccine. Donor details come from another sample of the same person, matched by shared clones.

The V and J genes are TRBV24-1 and TRBJ2-5; possible D gene TRBD1, 5 bases. CDR1 is KGHDR and CDR2 is SFDVKD in the germline V gene. Trimming removed 7 bases at V and 3 bases at J, with 14 bases between. The CDR3 contains 14 residues. The DNA for the CDR3 is TGTGCCACCAGCGGGCAGGGATGGGAAGAGACCCAGTACTTC. Its protein product is CATSGQGWEETQYF.

The chain has TRBV18 and TRBJ1-1; no definite D call. The CDR3 covers 15 residues. Germline V gives CDR1 KGHSH, CDR2 LQKENI. V was shortened by 0 bases and J by 6 bases, with 14 bases between the two germline ends. The CDR3 coding sequence is TGTGCCAGCTCACCACCGTCCGGGGAGAGTGCTGAAGCTTTCTTT. Translating it yields CASSPPSGESAEAFF.

The genes are TRBV6-5 and TRBJ2-1; 14 positions match TRBD2. The CDR3 spans 15 residues. Germline trimming cut 4 bases from V and 9 bases from J; bases unmatched to any gene: 5. Germline lookup yields CDR1 MNHEY and CDR2 SVGAGI. The CDR3 region is CASSWGLAGDGEQFF. The CDR3 DNA reads as TGTGCCAGCAGTTGGGGACTAGCGGGGGACGGTGAGCAGTTCTTC.

In this sample, this clonotype turned up many times. The genes are TRBV12-3 or TRBV12-4 and TRBJ2-1, with TRBD1 as a possible D gene (6 bases). CDR3 length equals 13 residues. Trimming left V 5 bases short and J 4 bases short, with 9 bases between. The CDR3 here is CASSTTGYNEQFF. DNA for the CDR3: TGTGCCAGCAGTACAACAGGGTACAATGAGCAGTTCTTC.

The table lists this clonotype with a few counts. This chain joins TRBV29-1 and TRBJ1-5; D might be TRBD1 (6 bases). From germline, CDR1 is SQVTM and CDR2 ANQGSEA. The CDR3 runs 13 residues. The V end was cut by 4 bases, the J end by 9 bases, with 16 bases between. The CDR3 loop is CSVGTGSNLPQHF. The CDR3 DNA follows: TGCAGCGTTGGAACAGGGTCCAATTTGCCCCAGCATTTT.

This clonotype appeared a few times. J is TRBJ2-2 and V is TRBV7-8, with 7 bases aligning to TRBD1. The germline V gene encodes CDR1 SGHVS and CDR2 FQNEAQ. The length of the CDR3 is 16 residues. V gave up 2 bases and J gave up 2 bases; unmatched junction bases: 5. The CDR3 spells CASSLWDSGNTGELFF. In nucleotides, the CDR3 is TGTGCCAGCAGCTTATGGGACAGCGGTAACACCGGGGAGCTGTTTTTT. The full variable domain, in which reference TRBV7-8 and TRBJ2-2 provide the parts outside the CDR3, is GAGVSQSPRYKVAKRGQDVALRCDPISGHVSLFWYQQALGQGPEFLTYFQNEAQLDKSGLPSDRFFAERPEGSVSTLKIQRTQQEDSAVYLCASSLWDSGNTGELFFGEGSRLTVL.

The genes are TRBV12-5 and TRBJ2-1, with 10 bases that match TRBD2. Germline CDR1 LGHNT, CDR2 FRNRAP. Trimming cost V 3 bases and J 7 bases; bases outside gene matches: 9. The CDR3 sequence is 16 residues long. The chain's CDR3 is CASGFESGGAGNEQFF. In DNA form, the CDR3 reads TGTGCTAGTGGTTTCGAGAGCGGGGGGGCCGGGAATGAGCAGTTCTTC.

This clonotype was found a few times. The chain is built from TRBV12-3 or TRBV12-4 and TRBJ2-1; 8 bases line up with TRBD1. V lost 4 bases to trimming and J lost 8 bases; unmatched junction nucleotides: 7. The CDR3 sequence is 14 residues long. The CDR3 DNA follows: TGTGCCAGCAGTTACCGACAGGGGAGCCATGAGCAGTTCTTC. Protein: CASSYRQGSHEQFF.

This clonotype was picked up a small number of times. This sequence joins TRBV18 and TRBJ2-1; D is unclear. Trimming shortened V by 2 bases and J by 5 bases, and 7 bases separated the two germline ends. CDR1 and CDR2 (germline): KGHSH, LQKENI. This CDR3 spans 13 amino acids. The CDR3 sequence: CASSPTRNNEQFF. For the CDR3, the DNA is TGTGCCAGCTCACCAACGCGAAACAATGAGCAGTTCTTC.

This clonotype was observed a handful of times. The chain joins TRBV11-2 to TRBJ2-5, with D tentatively TRBD1 (5 bases). The CDR3 totals 15 residues. Germline V gene data show CDR1 as SGHAT and CDR2 as FQNNGV. With 4 bases removed from V and 7 bases from J, the gap between germline ends came to 19 bases. This CDR3 is CASSSVTDSVATQYF. The CDR3 DNA reads as TGTGCCAGCAGCTCGGTGACAGATTCCGTGGCGACCCAGTACTTC. Filled out from reference TRBV11-2 and TRBJ2-5, the complete variable domain reads EAGVAQSPRYKIIEKRQSVAFWCNPISGHATLYWYQQILGQGPKLLIQFQNNGVVDDSQLPKDRFSAERLKGVDSTLKIQPAKLEDSAVYLCASSSVTDSVATQYFGPGTRLLVL.

This clonotype was detected a few times. CDR3 sequence (DNA): TGTGCCAGCAGCTGGGCCGGGGAGCTGTTTTTT. Translated: CASSWAGELFF. The chain employs TRBV2 and TRBJ2-2; no reliable D call. Germline V gives CDR1 SNHLY, CDR2 FYNNEI. Trimming shortened V by 6 bases and J by 6 bases, and 5 bases separated the two germline ends. This CDR3 is built from 11 residues.

This clonotype showed up many times. In nucleotides, the CDR3 is TGCGCCAGCAGCCATGAACTAGCGGGGGACTACGAGCAGTACTTC. Its translation is CASSHELAGDYEQYF. The chain recombines TRBV4-3 with TRBJ2-7; 11 bases map to TRBD2. The length of the CDR3 is 15 residues. Looked up from germline, CDR1 is LGHNA and CDR2 is YSLEER. The V segment lost 3 bases and the J segment 3 bases; nucleotides outside the gene matches: 4.

A few counts support this clonotype. The chain joins TRBV4-1 to TRBJ2-2; no reliable D call. CDR3 length: 14 amino acids. The germline CDR1 and CDR2 sequences are MGHRA and YSYEKL. Trimming removed 0 bases at V and 5 bases at J, with 7 bases between. DNA of the CDR3: TGCGCCAGCAGCCAAGACATGGGGACCGGGGAGCTGTTTTTT. This sequence encodes CASSQDMGTGELFF.

This clonotype was recorded a few times. The chain carries TRBV10-3 and TRBJ2-1; possibly TRBD2 for D (6 bases). The V gene lost 7 bases and the J gene lost 0 bases, with 13 bases spanning the gap. Germline CDR1 is ENHRY and CDR2 is SYGVKD. The CDR3 has 15 amino acids. This CDR3 is CAIMAAGSSYNEQFF. The CDR3 bases are TGTGCCATCATGGCGGCGGGGAGCTCCTACAATGAGCAGTTCTTC.

The chain recombines TRBV6-5 with TRBJ2-2; the D is unclear. CDR3 length: 14 residues. V dropped 0 bases and J dropped 4 bases, with 6 bases sitting between them. Germline CDR1 and CDR2: MNHEY and SVGAGI. The CDR3 sequence is CASSYSELTGELFF. The CDR3 region has the DNA TGTGCCAGCAGTTACTCGGAGCTCACCGGGGAGCTGTTTTTT.

V is TRBV27 and J is TRBJ1-1; 9 bases are shared with TRBD1. The ends lost 4 bases at V and 11 bases at J; junction bases unmatched: 17. From germline, CDR1 is MNHEY and CDR2 SMNVEV (reference sequence). CDR3 length: 16 amino acids. The CDR3 DNA reads as TGTGCCAGCAGTTCCTCAGGATTTTACCGGGACAGGGTTGCTTTCTTT. Its translation is CASSSSGFYRDRVAFF.

The chain employs TRBV20-1 and TRBJ2-7, with unresolved D. V shed 2 bases and J shed 5 bases, with 16 bases lying between them. Germline assignment: CDR1 DFQATT and CDR2 SNEGSKA (reference sequence). This CDR3 region has 14 residues. CDR3 in amino acids: CSARRTVFSNEQYF. DNA of the CDR3: TGCAGTGCTAGAAGGACGGTTTTCTCTAACGAGCAGTACTTC.

At least ten counts were recorded for this clonotype. This sequence joins TRBV25-1 and TRBJ2-3; no clear D gene. Trimming removed 8 bases at V and 4 bases at J, with 10 bases between. This CDR3 has 12 residues. Germline V gives CDR1 MGHDK, CDR2 SYGVNS. The CDR3 bases are TGTGCCAGCGCCGTCAAAGCAGATACGCAGTATTTT. It codes for CASAVKADTQYF.